These 27 T cell receptor beta chains originate from one sample sequenced in a study of T cells in Graves' hyperthyroidism and ophthalmopathy. Researchers took RNA transcripts and amplified the TCR beta CDR3 regions from them. Using the HTBI primer set, a first-round RT-PCR was run on the TCR CDR3. TCRdb re-analysed the multiplex PCR reads in MiXCR, keeping a single row per CDR3 protein. Among some 760,000 distinct CDR3 sequences, about 15% were seen once, and the ten largest hold roughly 10%. The material sequenced was blood. All receptors come from a woman under 30 with Graves' hyperthyroidism.

The chain joins TRBV29-1 to TRBJ1-1; perhaps TRBD1 as D (5 bases). CDR3 size: 14 residues. Germline V gene sequence: CDR1 SQVTM, CDR2 ANQGSEA. Deletions cut 4 bases from V and 2 bases from J, with 14 bases between. CDR3 protein: CSVGGTVANTEAFF. The CDR3 nucleotides read TGCAGCGTTGGAGGGACCGTGGCAAACACTGAAGCTTTCTTT.

A few counts support this clonotype. The V gene is TRBV5-1, the J gene TRBJ2-1; D is tentatively TRBD1 or TRBD2 (6 bases each). V was pared by 5 bases and J by 0 bases, with 15 bases between. The CDR3 has 16 amino acids. CDR1 SGHRS and CDR2 YFSETQ come from the germline V gene. CDR3 in DNA: TGCGCCAGCAGTGCCGCCGGGGGCAGCTCCTACAATGAGCAGTTCTTC. Protein: CASSAAGGSSYNEQFF.

In its sample, this clonotype was seen many times. The chain joins TRBV29-1 to TRBJ1-1, with 7 bases matching TRBD1. There are 13 residues in the CDR3. Germline values: CDR1 SQVTM, CDR2 ANQGSEA. V lost 5 bases to trimming and J lost 5 bases; unmatched junction nucleotides: 8. CDR3: CSVYGTARTEAFF. The CDR3 DNA reads as TGCAGCGTTTACGGGACAGCACGGACTGAAGCTTTCTTT.

This clonotype was recorded at least ten times. This chain joins TRBV2 and TRBJ2-4, with no clear D. Germline lookup yields CDR1 SNHLY and CDR2 FYNNEI. This CDR3 contains 14 residues. Trimming stripped 6 bases from V and 2 bases from J, with 11 bases between. CDR3 sequence reads: CASRNTVTKNIQYF. In DNA, the CDR3 is TGTGCCAGCAGGAATACGGTGACCAAAAACATTCAGTACTTC.

This clonotype showed up just a few times. This chain links TRBV3-1 with TRBJ2-2, with 8 bases fitting TRBD2. Looked up from germline, CDR1 is LGHDT and CDR2 is YNNKEL (reference sequence). The CDR3 loop spans 18 amino acids. Germline trimming cut 4 bases from V and 7 bases from J; bases unmatched to any gene: 17. CDR3 amino acids: CASSPTRASGSRGGELFF. As DNA, the CDR3 is TGTGCCAGCAGCCCTACCCGAGCCAGCGGGAGCCGGGGCGGGGAGCTGTTTTTT.

This clonotype occurred a few times. This chain connects TRBV20-1 to TRBJ2-7; 7 bases line up with TRBD1. CDR1 and CDR2 from the germline V gene are DFQATT and SNEGSKA (reference sequence). V was pared by 0 bases and J by 1 base, with 12 bases of the junction left unmatched. CDR3 size: 17 residues. CDR3 sequence reads: CSARDHQGVGLSYEQYF. CDR3 bases: TGCAGTGCTAGAGACCACCAGGGGGTGGGGCTATCCTACGAGCAGTACTTC.

The table lists this clonotype with many counts. The chain carries TRBV28 and TRBJ1-1; tentative D call: TRBD1 (5 bases). The ends were cut back, 3 bases at V and 6 bases at J, with 14 bases in the middle. The CDR3 consists of 14 residues. Per germline, CDR1 MDHEN and CDR2 SYDVKM. CDR3 coding DNA: TGTGCCAGCAGTTTCGCGGGGGAGCTCTCTGAAGCTTTCTTT. Its translation is CASSFAGELSEAFF.

J is TRBJ2-1 and V is TRBV12-3 or TRBV12-4; unclear D gene. This CDR3 comprises 14 residues. Trimming removed 3 bases from V and 8 bases from J, with 14 bases in between. The chain's CDR3 is CASSLTPLPHEQFF. DNA of the CDR3: TGTGCCAGCAGTTTGACCCCGCTACCACATGAGCAGTTCTTC.

The chain combines TRBV7-9 with TRBJ2-3, with D possibly matching TRBD1 (7 bases). The V end was cut by 11 bases, the J end by 3 bases, with 18 bases between. The CDR3 has 14 amino acids. Germline V gene data show CDR1 as SEHNR and CDR2 as FQNEAQ (reference sequence). CDR3 in DNA: TGTGCCTCAGCATCGGCAGGGGGGACAGATACGCAGTATTTT. Translated: CASASAGGTDTQYF.

In this sample, this clonotype turned up many times. The chain combines TRBV3-1 with TRBJ2-7, with TRBD2 identical over 10 bases. V gave up 1 base and J gave up 7 bases; unmatched junction bases: 7. Germline CDR1 and CDR2: LGHDT and YNNKEL (reference sequence). This CDR3 comprises 15 residues. For the CDR3, the DNA is TGTGCCAGCAGCCAAGGGAGCGGGAGGGCCAGAGAGCAGTACTTC. This gives the protein CASSQGSGRAREQYF.

V and J are TRBV7-9 and TRBJ2-1, with D tentatively TRBD2 (6 bases). CDR3 length equals 17 residues. Germline CDR1 is SEHNR and CDR2 is FQNEAQ (reference sequence). Trimming stripped 6 bases from V and 5 bases from J, with 23 bases between. The CDR3 DNA sequence: TGTGCCAGCAGTTCCGCAAATCTAGCGCCCATCGACAATGAGCAGTTCTTC. Protein product: CASSSANLAPIDNEQFF.

In this sample, this clonotype turned up many times. The CDR3 bases are TGTGCCAGCAGTCGGAGGGGGCGCGGACAGCCCCAGCATTTT. It yields the protein CASSRRGRGQPQHF. The chain has TRBV6-2 or TRBV6-3 and TRBJ1-5; 7 bases map to TRBD1. Unmatched junction bases numbered 8, after V lost 5 bases and J lost 7 bases. The CDR3 totals 14 residues. Germline CDR1 reads MNHEY; CDR2 reads SVGEGT.

This clonotype came up many times. This chain connects TRBV2 to TRBJ2-2; TRBD2 matches 10 bases. Trimming cost V 8 bases and J 4 bases; bases outside gene matches: 7. CDR1 is SNHLY, CDR2 FYNNEI, per germline. CDR3 size: 15 residues. The CDR3: CASQPSGSITGELFF. In DNA, the CDR3 is TGTGCCAGCCAGCCTAGCGGGAGTATCACCGGGGAGCTGTTTTTT.

This clonotype was detected a few times. The J gene is TRBJ1-5, the V gene TRBV28, with D possibly being TRBD1 (6 bases). Germline V gene data show CDR1 as MDHEN and CDR2 as SYDVKM. V gave up 3 bases and J gave up 5 bases, with 11 bases separating them. The CDR3 runs 14 residues. CDR3 residues: CASSFPGGDQPQHF. CDR3 DNA sequence: TGTGCCAGCAGTTTTCCGGGGGGCGATCAGCCCCAGCATTTT.

This clonotype was observed many times. The chain links TRBV9 to TRBJ2-5; 7 bases agree with TRBD2. Per the germline V gene, CDR1 is SGDLS and CDR2 is YYNGEE. V gave up 3 bases and J gave up 2 bases; unmatched junction bases: 1. This CDR3 is 13 amino acids long. Here the CDR3 reads CASSAGGQETQYF. The CDR3 DNA is TGTGCCAGCAGCGCGGGAGGTCAAGAGACCCAGTACTTC.

This clonotype occurred many times. The CDR3 here is CASNALDTISLREQFF. The CDR3 bases are TGTGCCAGCAACGCCCTTGACACCATATCCCTCAGGGAGCAGTTCTTC. This rearrangement joins TRBV6-2 or TRBV6-3 to TRBJ2-1; D gene unclear. CDR3 length: 16 amino acids. Trimming cost V 7 bases and J 10 bases, with 26 bases left between them. Looked up from germline, CDR1 is MNHEY and CDR2 is SVGEGT.

The chain's CDR3 is CSARVQGVLSGNTIYF. The CDR3 coding sequence is TGCAGTGCTAGAGTACAGGGGGTGCTCTCTGGAAACACCATATATTTT. V is TRBV20-1 and J is TRBJ1-3; 8 nucleotides match TRBD1. V shed 1 base, J shed 0 bases, and the junction held 5 bases outside the gene matches. There are 16 residues in the CDR3. The germline V gene has CDR1 DFQATT and CDR2 SNEGSKA (reference sequence).

This clonotype was detected ten times or more. This sequence joins TRBV30 and TRBJ2-7, with 11 bases matching TRBD2. Germline-derived CDR1 and CDR2 are GTSNPN and SVGIG (reference sequence). This CDR3 comprises 15 residues. V was pared by 0 bases and J by 4 bases, with 5 bases of the junction left unmatched. CDR3 sequence reads: CAWSVPGTSGYEQYF. The CDR3 DNA reads TGTGCCTGGAGTGTGCCCGGGACTAGCGGATACGAGCAGTACTTC.

This rearrangement joins TRBV12-3 or TRBV12-4 to TRBJ2-1; TRBD2 matches 10 bases. V dropped 10 bases and J dropped 6; count of bases not matched to a gene: 12. This CDR3 comprises 15 residues. The CDR3 sequence: CATATPGLAINEQFF. CDR3 DNA: TGTGCCACCGCGACGCCGGGACTAGCGATCAATGAGCAGTTCTTC.

This clonotype has at least ten counts. The rearrangement joins TRBV18 to TRBJ2-2; no clear D gene. The CDR3 loop spans 12 amino acids. The V end lost 1 base, the J end lost 5 bases, and 2 bases lay between the germline ends. The germline V gene has CDR1 KGHSH and CDR2 LQKENI. The CDR3, as DNA: TGTGCCAGCTCACCACGGACCGGGGAGCTGTTTTTT. The encoded protein is CASSPRTGELFF.

This clonotype was recorded at least ten times. V is TRBV7-9 and J is TRBJ1-2, with D perhaps TRBD1 (6 bases). The length of the CDR3 is 21 residues. Deletions cut 2 bases from V and 7 bases from J, with 35 bases between. Germline CDR1 SEHNR, CDR2 FQNEAQ (reference sequence). The CDR3 nucleotides read TGTGCCAGCAGCTTAACCGCCCAGCGCCGTCCAGGGGCTGGGTTGGGCGCTGGCTACACCTTC. As protein: CASSLTAQRRPGAGLGAGYTF.

This chain joins TRBV12-3 or TRBV12-4 and TRBJ2-7; TRBD2 matches 7 bases. Losses at the gene ends were 3 bases for V and 3 bases for J; bases not matched to a gene: 5. The CDR3 has 14 residues. This CDR3 reads CASSLGGIFYEQYF. Written as DNA, the CDR3 is TGTGCCAGCAGTTTGGGAGGGATCTTCTACGAGCAGTACTTC.

This clonotype showed up many times. The chain uses TRBV6-1 and TRBJ1-2; 8 bases align to TRBD1. The V segment lost 1 base and the J segment 2 bases; nucleotides outside the gene matches: 3. Germline V gives CDR1 MNHNS, CDR2 SASEGT. The CDR3 spans 15 residues. As DNA, the CDR3 is TGTGCCAGCAGTGAAGGGACAGGGCACAACTATGGCTACACCTTC. This encodes CASSEGTGHNYGYTF.

This clonotype appeared a few times. This chain joins TRBV27 and TRBJ2-3; D is possibly TRBD1 (6 bases). This CDR3 has 15 amino acids. Per germline, CDR1 MNHEY and CDR2 SMNVEV (reference sequence). The ends were cut back, 3 bases at V and 0 bases at J, with 10 bases in the middle. CDR3 protein: CASSFKGQSTDTQYF. As DNA, the CDR3 is TGTGCCAGCAGTTTCAAGGGACAAAGCACAGATACGCAGTATTTT.

There are many counts of this clonotype. The chain couples TRBV20-1 to TRBJ2-1, with D possibly matching TRBD2 (6 bases). The CDR3 is made up of 16 amino acids. The V end lost 0 bases, the J end lost 9 bases, and 21 bases lay between the germline ends. Germline CDR1 and CDR2: DFQATT and SNEGSKA (reference sequence). The CDR3, as DNA: TGCAGTGCTAGAGATCAGTGGCCTAGCGTGGTGAGTGAGCAGTTCTTC. It is translated as CSARDQWPSVVSEQFF.

This clonotype was observed many times. The chain joins TRBV7-3 to TRBJ2-3; 7 bases line up with TRBD2. This CDR3 contains 14 residues. Trimming took 5 bases from V and 1 from J; bases not matched to a gene: 3. Germline V CDR1 and CDR2: SGHTA, FQGTGA. Written as DNA, the CDR3 is TGTGCCAGCAGCCGGACTAGAGGCACAGATACGCAGTATTTT. It yields the protein CASSRTRGTDTQYF. The complete variable domain, with remaining parts taken from reference TRBV7-3 and TRBJ2-3, reads GAGVSQTPSNKVTEKGKYVELRCDPISGHTALYWYRQSLGQGPEFLIYFQGTGAADDSGLPNDRFFAVRPEGSVSTLKIQRTERGDSAVYLCASSRTRGTDTQYFGPGTRLTVL.

This clonotype was counted at least ten times. The chain recombines TRBV7-9 with TRBJ1-3; D is uncertain. Germline loops: CDR1 SEHNR, CDR2 FQNEAQ (reference sequence). The CDR3 runs 12 residues. V shed 1 base and J shed 4 bases, with 2 bases lying between them. The CDR3 protein is CASSLGGNTIYF. CDR3 in DNA: TGTGCCAGCAGCTTAGGGGGAAACACCATATATTTT.